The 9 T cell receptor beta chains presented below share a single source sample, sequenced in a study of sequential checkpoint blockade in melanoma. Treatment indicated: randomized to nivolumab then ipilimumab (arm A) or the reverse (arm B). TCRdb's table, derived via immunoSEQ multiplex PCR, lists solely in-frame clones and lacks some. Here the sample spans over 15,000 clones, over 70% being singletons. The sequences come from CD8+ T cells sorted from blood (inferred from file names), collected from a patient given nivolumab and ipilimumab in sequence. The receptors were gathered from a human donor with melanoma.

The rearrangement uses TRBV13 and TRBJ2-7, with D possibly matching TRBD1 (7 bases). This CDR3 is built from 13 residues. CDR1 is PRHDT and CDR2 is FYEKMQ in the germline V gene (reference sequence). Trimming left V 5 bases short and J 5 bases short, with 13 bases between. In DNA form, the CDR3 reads TGTGCCAGCAGCCCACGCAGGGGGGACGAGCAGTACTTC. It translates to CASSPRRGDEQYF.

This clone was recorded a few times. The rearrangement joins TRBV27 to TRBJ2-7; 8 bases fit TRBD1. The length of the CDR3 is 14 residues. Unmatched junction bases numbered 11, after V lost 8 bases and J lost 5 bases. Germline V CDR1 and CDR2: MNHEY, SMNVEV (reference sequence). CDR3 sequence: CASLAWQGADEQYF. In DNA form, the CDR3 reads TGTGCCAGCCTAGCATGGCAGGGGGCGGACGAGCAGTACTTC.

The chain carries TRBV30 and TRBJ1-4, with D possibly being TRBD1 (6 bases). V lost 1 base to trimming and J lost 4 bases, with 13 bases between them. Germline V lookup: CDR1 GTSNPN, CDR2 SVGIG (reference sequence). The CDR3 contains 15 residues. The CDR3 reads CAWSEGGLDNEKLFF. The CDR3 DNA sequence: TGTGCCTGGAGTGAGGGGGGACTAGATAATGAAAAACTGTTTTTT.

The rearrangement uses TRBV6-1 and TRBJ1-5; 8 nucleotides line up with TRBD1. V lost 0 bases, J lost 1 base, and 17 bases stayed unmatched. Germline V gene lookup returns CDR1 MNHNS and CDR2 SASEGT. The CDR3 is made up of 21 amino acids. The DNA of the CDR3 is TGTGCCAGCAGTGAAGCGTTCCCCGAAACGGACAGGGCCTGGAGCAATCAGCCCCAGCATTTT. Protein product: CASSEAFPETDRAWSNQPQHF.

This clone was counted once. The CDR3 nucleotides are TGTGCCAGCAGTTTATCGGGGACAGAGAGTGGCTACACCTTC. It codes for CASSLSGTESGYTF. The V gene is TRBV27, the J gene TRBJ1-2; 7 bases fit TRBD1. J was trimmed by 7 bases and V by 0 bases; bases with no gene match: 5. The CDR3 covers 14 residues. Germline V CDR1 and CDR2: MNHEY, SMNVEV (reference sequence).

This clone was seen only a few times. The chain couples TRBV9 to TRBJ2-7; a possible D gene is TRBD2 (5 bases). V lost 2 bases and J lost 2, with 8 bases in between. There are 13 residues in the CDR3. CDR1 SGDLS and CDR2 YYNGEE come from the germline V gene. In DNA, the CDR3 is TGTGCCAGCAGCGTCGACTACACCTACGAGCAGTACTTC. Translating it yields CASSVDYTYEQYF.

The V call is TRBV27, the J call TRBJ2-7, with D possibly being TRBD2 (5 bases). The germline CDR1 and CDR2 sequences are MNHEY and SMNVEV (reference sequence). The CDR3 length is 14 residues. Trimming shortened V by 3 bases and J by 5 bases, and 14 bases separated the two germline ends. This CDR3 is CASSFTKGVHEQYF. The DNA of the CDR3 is TGTGCCAGCAGTTTTACCAAGGGAGTCCACGAGCAGTACTTC.

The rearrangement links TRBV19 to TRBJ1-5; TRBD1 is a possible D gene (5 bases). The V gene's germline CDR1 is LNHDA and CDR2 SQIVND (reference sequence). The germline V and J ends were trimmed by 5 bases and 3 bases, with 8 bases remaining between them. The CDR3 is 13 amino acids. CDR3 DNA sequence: TGTGCCAGTAGTTGGGGGGACAATCAGCCCCAGCATTTT. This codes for CASSWGDNQPQHF.

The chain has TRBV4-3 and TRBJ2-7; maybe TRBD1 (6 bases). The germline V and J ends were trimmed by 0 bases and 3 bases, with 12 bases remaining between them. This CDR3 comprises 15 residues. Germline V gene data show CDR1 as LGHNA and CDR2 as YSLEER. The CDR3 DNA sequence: TGCGCCAGCAGCCAAGAATGGGACACTTTCTACGAGCAGTACTTC. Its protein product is CASSQEWDTFYEQYF.